This TCR beta chain appears in the sequencing data of a study of T cells after yellow fever vaccination. The wider study: With SMART-Seq v4 Ultra Low Input, the fractions containing low cell numbers were prepared.

Study-wide results and caveats: The presence of abundant clonotypes contaminating from the bulk population was possible in FACS-sorted repertoires. Though it reached lower strength, the secondary response hit its peak faster, day 5 versus 15. Most primary-vaccination clones reappeared after the booster (less than 98% CD4, 85% to 90% CD8).

The V and J ends lost 7 bases and 8 bases respectively, with 20 bases between them. Germline values: CDR1 DFQATT, CDR2 SNEGSKA (reference sequence). CDR3 length: 13 residues. This clonotype was detected a few times. The target antigen is unknown. Each CDR3 protein gets one entry after TCRdb re-called the 5' RACE reads with MiXCR. The sample has about 120,000 distinct CDR3 sequences, about 8.4% seen once. V gene TRBV20-1 combines with J gene TRBJ1-2; D unclear. The clonotype originates from a man aged 18 to 35 who received the YFV17D yellow fever vaccine. Sequenced material: CD8+ T cells sorted from PBMCs, taken on the day of the yellow fever booster vaccination. CDR3 loop: CSVEKEGLRGYTF. CDR3 coding DNA: TGCAGTGTCGAGAAAGAGGGCCTGAGAGGCTACACCTTC.